The rows below give T cell receptor beta chains drawn from one sample of a study of early T cells in non-severe SARS-CoV-2 infection. MiXCR, applied by TCRdb to the 5' RACE reads, yields one record per CDR3 protein. The sample lists tens of thousands of distinct CDR3 sequences, roughly 18% occurring once. The source was whole blood, collected at baseline. Source of these receptors: an adult who was a healthcare worker with PCR-confirmed SARS-CoV-2 infection or an uninfected control (not recorded which). The CDR3 runs from the conserved cysteine through the conserved F or W. A D gene is named only where the DNA matches it firmly. Clone size is given for some rows only: seen once, a few or many times, or a class if the clone is expanded.

d_call,v_call,clone_size,j_call,cdr3_length,cdr3_nt,cdr3_aa
TRBD2,TRBV9,few,TRBJ2-1,14,TGTGCCAGCAGCTTGGGCGGGGGCTACAATGAGCAGTTCTTC,CASSLGGGYNEQFF
NA,TRBV6-1,few,TRBJ2-4,16,TGTGCCAGCAGTGAAGCGGCAGGGGGGGATGGAAACATTCAGTACTTC,CASSEAAGGDGNIQYF
NA,TRBV15,NA,TRBJ2-7,17,TGTGCCACCAGCAGAGATCTCAAGGGTCAGGATTCCTACGAGCAGTACTTC,CATSRDLKGQDSYEQYF
NA,TRBV20-1,NA,TRBJ2-5,13,TGCAGTGCTAGAGATGTACGCCAAGAGACCCAGTACTTC,CSARDVRQETQYF
NA,TRBV29-1,NA,TRBJ2-1,14,TGCAGCGTTGAATGGCAGAACTCCTACAATGAGCAGTTCTTC,CSVEWQNSYNEQFF
NA,TRBV28,many,TRBJ1-5,12,TGTGCCAGCGGTTACAGGGCTCAGCCCCAGCATTTT,CASGYRAQPQHF
NA,TRBV27,medium-sized,TRBJ1-5,15,TGTGCCAGCAGTTTGGGCGCGGGCATGGGCCAGCCCCAGCATTTT,CASSLGAGMGQPQHF
NA,TRBV18,NA,TRBJ2-7,13,TGTGCCAGCTCACCAGAATTAGGGTTCGAGCAGTACTTC,CASSPELGFEQYF
NA,TRBV18,few,TRBJ2-3,14,TGTGCCAGCTCAGCTGAGCGAGTTACAGATACGCAGTATTTT,CASSAERVTDTQYF
NA,TRBV29-1,many,TRBJ2-7,11,TGCAGCGTTGAGGGCAGCTACGAGCAGTACTTC,CSVEGSYEQYF
TRBD1,TRBV7-9,few,TRBJ2-7,16,TGTGCCAGCAGCTTAATTTCGGGGACAGGGGCCTCCGAGCAGTACTTC,CASSLISGTGASEQYF
NA,TRBV19,many,TRBJ2-2,15,TGTGCCAGTAGAAGAGGGCAGGGTAGCACCGGGGAGCTGTTTTTT,CASRRGQGSTGELFF
NA,TRBV5-5,NA,TRBJ1-5,15,TGTGCCAGCAGCTTGGAAGTGGGCGGCAATCAGCCCCAGCATTTT,CASSLEVGGNQPQHF
NA,TRBV10-2,NA,TRBJ2-3,16,TGCGCCAGCAGTGCCCTACAGGGTAAGGGGCCAGATACGCAGTATTTT,CASSALQGKGPDTQYF
NA,TRBV6-5,few,TRBJ1-1,13,TGTGCCAGCAGAATTACAGGGTTCACTGAAGCTTTCTTT,CASRITGFTEAFF
NA,TRBV20-1,many,TRBJ1-3,15,TGCAGTGCTCCTTTAACAGGACCCTCTGGAAACACCATATATTTT,CSAPLTGPSGNTIYF
NA,TRBV3-1,NA,TRBJ2-3,14,TGTGCCAGCAGCCACCGAGGAGGGCCAGATACGCAGTATTTT,CASSHRGGPDTQYF
NA,TRBV4-2,NA,TRBJ2-2,15,TGTGCCAGCAGCCAAGAGACAGGAAAAGGCGGGGAGCTGTTTTTT,CASSQETGKGGELFF
NA,TRBV20-1,NA,TRBJ2-5,17,TGCAGTGCTAGAGGGCTTATGGGCGGGGGCCTCCAAGAGACCCAGTACTTC,CSARGLMGGGLQETQYF
TRBD1,TRBV12-3/TRBV12-4,NA,TRBJ1-3,14,TGTGCCAGCAGCCCGGAGGGGGCTGATGACACCATATATTTT,CASSPEGADDTIYF
TRBD2,TRBV25-1,many,TRBJ2-1,17,TGTGCCAGCAGTGAAATCGGCCTAGCGGGAGTGGCCAATGAGCAGTTCTTC,CASSEIGLAGVANEQFF
NA,TRBV13,NA,TRBJ2-4,13,TGTGCCAGCAGCAAGGGGCAGCGGAACATTCAGTACTTC,CASSKGQRNIQYF
NA,TRBV7-2,NA,TRBJ2-1,13,TGTGCCAGCAGCTTAGGACTATACAATGAGCAGTTCTTC,CASSLGLYNEQFF
NA,TRBV7-9,NA,TRBJ1-4,14,TGTGCCAGCAGCTTAACAGGAGCTAATGAAAAACTGTTTTTT,CASSLTGANEKLFF
TRBD1,TRBV28,NA,TRBJ2-7,15,TGTGCCAGCAGTTTATTCGGGACAGGGCGCTACGAGCAGTACTTC,CASSLFGTGRYEQYF
TRBD1,TRBV29-1,NA,TRBJ2-7,13,TGCAGCGCTAAGACAGGGGGCGGCTACGAGCAGTACTTC,CSAKTGGGYEQYF
TRBD2,TRBV5-6,few,TRBJ2-3,15,TGTGCCAGCAGCTTAGGGACTACAAGCACAGATACGCAGTATTTT,CASSLGTTSTDTQYF
NA,TRBV7-2,few,TRBJ2-3,14,TGTGCCAGCACCCTGTCTGTTAGCACAGATACGCAGTATTTT,CASTLSVSTDTQYF
NA,TRBV13,NA,TRBJ2-5,15,TGTGCCAGCAGCAACAACCGGGACCCCCAAGAGACCCAGTACTTC,CASSNNRDPQETQYF